This TCR beta chain stems from a study of blood T cells in healthy people across ages. V was pared by 5 bases and J by 4 bases, with 14 bases between. Germline V gene lookup returns CDR1 MNHEY and CDR2 SMNVEV (reference sequence). CDR3 length: 15 residues. A single count supports this clonotype. The authors ran a second PCR of about 6 to 11 cycles using a sample-barcoded 5' primer and a J-beta primer mix. Via MiXCR, TCRdb re-called the 5' RACE reads, giving one row per CDR3 protein. The sample lists about 2 million distinct CDR3 sequences; less than 50% were seen once. The chain has TRBV27 and TRBJ1-4; possible D gene TRBD1, 6 bases. The source is a middle-aged woman in good health. The source material was blood. The CDR3 protein is CASSQYRAHNEKLFF. The CDR3 region has the DNA TGTGCCAGCAGTCAGTACAGGGCTCATAATGAAAAACTGTTTTTT.